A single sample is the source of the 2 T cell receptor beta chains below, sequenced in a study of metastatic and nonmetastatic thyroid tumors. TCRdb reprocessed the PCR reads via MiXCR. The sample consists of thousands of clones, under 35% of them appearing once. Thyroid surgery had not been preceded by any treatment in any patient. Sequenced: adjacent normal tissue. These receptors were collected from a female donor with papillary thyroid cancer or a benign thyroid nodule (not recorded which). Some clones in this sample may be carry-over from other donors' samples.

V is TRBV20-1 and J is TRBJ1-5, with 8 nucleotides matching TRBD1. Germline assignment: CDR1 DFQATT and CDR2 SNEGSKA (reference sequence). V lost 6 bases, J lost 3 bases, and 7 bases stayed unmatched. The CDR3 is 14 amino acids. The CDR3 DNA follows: TGCAGTGCCGTCAGGGGGCCGGCCAATCAGCCCCAGCATTTT. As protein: CSAVRGPANQPQHF.

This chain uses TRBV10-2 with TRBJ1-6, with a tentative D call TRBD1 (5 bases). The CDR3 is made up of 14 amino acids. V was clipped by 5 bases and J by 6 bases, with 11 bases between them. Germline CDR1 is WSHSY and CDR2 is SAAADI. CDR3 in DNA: TGCGCCAGCAGTCCGCAGGGAACTAATTCACCCCTCCACTTT. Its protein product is CASSPQGTNSPLHF.